These T cell receptor beta chains were read from a single sample in a study of T cells after yellow fever vaccination. TCRdb called the 5' RACE reads again in MiXCR, with one record for every CDR3 protein. Among fewer than 400,000 distinct CDR3 sequences listed, 9.5% to 12% were seen once. Sequences were derived from CD4+ T cells sorted from PBMCs, sampled 45 days after the yellow fever booster vaccination. The receptors originated from a man in his late teens or twenties who received the YFV17D yellow fever vaccine. Each CDR3 is given with its conserved first and last residue. D genes are given only for firm matches. Expanded clones get a size class; other rows say once, few or many, or leave the size out.

d_call: .
j_call: TRBJ1-1
clone_size: few
v_call: TRBV24-1
cdr3_nt: TGTGCCACCAGTGATTTGCCCGGGTATGAAGCTTTCTTT
cdr3_aa: CATSDLPGYEAFF

d_call: .
j_call: TRBJ1-1
clone_size: .
v_call: TRBV5-4
cdr3_nt: TGTGCCAGCAGCTTGACCCTCGGGGCTGAAGCTTTCTTT
cdr3_aa: CASSLTLGAEAFF

d_call: TRBD2
j_call: TRBJ2-5
clone_size: .
v_call: TRBV5-4
cdr3_nt: TGTGCCAGCAGCGCAGGGGCTGGCGGGGGGGCCGTGGAGACCCAGTACTTC
cdr3_aa: CASSAGAGGGAVETQYF

d_call: TRBD2
j_call: TRBJ2-1
clone_size: few
v_call: TRBV4-1
cdr3_nt: TGCGCCAGCAGCCATGGACTAGCGGGGGGGATGCGTGAGCAGTTCTTC
cdr3_aa: CASSHGLAGGMREQFF

d_call: .
j_call: TRBJ1-1
clone_size: few
v_call: TRBV20-1
cdr3_nt: TGCAGTGCTGAGGGGTGGGGGAAAGCTTTCTTT
cdr3_aa: CSAEGWGKAFF

d_call: .
j_call: TRBJ1-1
clone_size: .
v_call: TRBV5-1
cdr3_nt: TGTGCCAGCAGCTTAGAGGGGGGGAACACTGAAGCTTTCTTT
cdr3_aa: CASSLEGGNTEAFF

d_call: .
j_call: TRBJ1-2
clone_size: many
v_call: TRBV6-5
cdr3_nt: TGTGCCAGCAGCGCGCTAGGGGAATACACCTTC
cdr3_aa: CASSALGEYTF

d_call: .
j_call: TRBJ1-4
clone_size: .
v_call: TRBV18
cdr3_nt: TGTGCCAGCTCACCGGGGCACCCGCGTGAAAAACTGTTTTTT
cdr3_aa: CASSPGHPREKLFF

d_call: TRBD2
j_call: TRBJ2-5
clone_size: .
v_call: TRBV20-1
cdr3_nt: TGCAGTGCTAGATTAATAGTGAGCGGGGGGGCCCCAGAGACCCAGTACTTC
cdr3_aa: CSARLIVSGGAPETQYF

d_call: TRBD2
j_call: TRBJ2-7
clone_size: many
v_call: TRBV11-2
cdr3_nt: TGTGCCAGCAGCTGGGGGACTATCTACGAGCAGTACTTC
cdr3_aa: CASSWGTIYEQYF

d_call: .
j_call: TRBJ2-3
clone_size: .
v_call: TRBV15
cdr3_nt: TGTGCCACCAGCAGAGTACACCTTGTTGCGGGGATTAGGGTATCGCTCCGGGATACGCAGTATTTT
cdr3_aa: CATSRVHLVAGIRVSLRDTQYF

d_call: TRBD2
j_call: TRBJ2-3
clone_size: .
v_call: TRBV7-8
cdr3_nt: TGTGCCAGCAGCCAGCGGGACTCTAGCACAGATACGCAGTATTTT
cdr3_aa: CASSQRDSSTDTQYF

d_call: .
j_call: TRBJ1-2
clone_size: few
v_call: TRBV7-2
cdr3_nt: TGTGCCAGCAGCTTAGGCGGGGAAGGATCTGGCTACACCTTC
cdr3_aa: CASSLGGEGSGYTF

d_call: TRBD1
j_call: TRBJ1-1
clone_size: .
v_call: TRBV5-1
cdr3_nt: TGCGCCAGCAGCTTGTACGGACAGGTCCCGAACACTGAAGCTTTCTTT
cdr3_aa: CASSLYGQVPNTEAFF

d_call: .
j_call: TRBJ2-7
clone_size: few
v_call: TRBV5-1
cdr3_nt: TGCGCCAGCAGCTGGGACGGACCTACCTACGAGCAGTACTTC
cdr3_aa: CASSWDGPTYEQYF

d_call: TRBD1
j_call: TRBJ1-6
clone_size: many
v_call: TRBV4-3
cdr3_nt: TGCGCCAGCAGCCAAGATTTGGGGGACAGAGATACACCCCTCCACTTT
cdr3_aa: CASSQDLGDRDTPLHF

d_call: .
j_call: TRBJ1-1
clone_size: .
v_call: TRBV18
cdr3_nt: TGTGCCAGCTCACCCCATGGGGGGGGCCAAGCTTTCTTT
cdr3_aa: CASSPHGGGQAFF

d_call: .
j_call: TRBJ2-3
clone_size: few
v_call: TRBV4-3
cdr3_nt: TGCGCCAGCAGCCAAGGGGGAGGGGGCAGTATCGCAGATACGCAGTATTTT
cdr3_aa: CASSQGGGGSIADTQYF

d_call: .
j_call: TRBJ2-3
clone_size: many
v_call: TRBV4-3
cdr3_nt: TGCGCCAGCAGCCAAGAAGGTCACAGCACAGATACGCAGTATTTT
cdr3_aa: CASSQEGHSTDTQYF

d_call: TRBD1
j_call: TRBJ2-5
clone_size: .
v_call: TRBV9
cdr3_nt: TGTGCCAGCAGCTTGGACAGGGGGCGGTGGGAGACCCAGTACTTC
cdr3_aa: CASSLDRGRWETQYF